This TCR beta chain derives from a study of OX40 agonist ivuxolimab in advanced cancers. Some clones are missing from TCRdb's copy, which holds only in-frame ones; the method was immunoSEQ multiplex PCR. Among approximately 92,000 clones listed, approximately 84% were seen once. V lost 6 bases and J 5 bases, leaving 16 bases between the germline ends. The CDR3 sequence is 14 residues long. In germline, CDR1 is LNHDA, CDR2 SQIVND (reference sequence). This sample comprised CD4+ or CD8+ T cells sorted from blood, obtained in a trial of the OX40 agonist ivuxolimab. The chain has TRBV19 and TRBJ1-2; no definite D call. The receptor's source is an adult with an advanced solid tumor such as melanoma, head and neck, liver or kidney cancer. The CDR3: CASRVQNRVYGYTF. DNA for the CDR3: TGTGCCAGTAGGGTACAGAATCGGGTGTATGGCTACACCTTC.